This T cell receptor (beta chain) was recovered during a study of identical twins. Points from the study as a whole: Fewer insertions characterized abundant cord blood beta clonotypes, whereas memory repertoires showed none. With monozygotic twins, out-of-frame TCR alpha sharing exceeded what models estimated.

The CDR3 has 15 amino acids. Germline V gene data show CDR1 as SGHRS and CDR2 as YFSETQ. The cDNA had a unique molecular identifier and a template-switch universal primer site. Via MiXCR, TCRdb re-called the 5' RACE reads, giving one row per CDR3 protein. The table includes 1.5 million to 2 million distinct CDR3 sequences, about 30% detected once. Turning to this clonotype: Its antigen is as yet unknown. One junction end disagrees with the germline gene, perhaps due to a read error.

The chain recombines TRBV5-1 with TRBJ2-7, with a possible D match to TRBD2 (6 bases). Sequencing was performed on cord blood. This receptor was identified in a newborn girl in good health. The DNA of the CDR3 is TGCGCTAGCAGCTTGGCTCTAGCGCCTTACAATGAGCAGTACTTC. Its translation: CASSLALAPYNEQYF.